Listed here are 14 T cell receptor beta chains from one sample, sequenced in a study of T cell responses to AZD1222 COVID-19 vaccine. Libraries were prepared by immunoSEQ multiplex PCR; TCRdb keeps only in-frame clonotypes and omits some of them. The sample has some 130,000 clones; 84% are singletons. This specimen consisted of peripheral blood, obtained on day 0 of AZD1222 vaccination. The receptors were gathered from an adult in good health.

The genes are TRBV7-8 and TRBJ1-1; 8 bases map to TRBD1. The germline V gene has CDR1 SGHVS and CDR2 FQNEAQ. The CDR3 runs 16 residues. With 5 bases clipped from V and 3 bases from J, the junction kept 11 bases outside the gene matches. CDR3 bases: TGTGCCAGCAGCCTCGGACAGGGAAGTACGGACACTGAAGCTTTCTTT. This translates into CASSLGQGSTDTEAFF.

The chain recombines TRBV27 with TRBJ1-2, with TRBD1 matching over 9 bases. The CDR3 covers 15 residues. Germline V CDR1 and CDR2: MNHEY, SMNVEV (reference sequence). Trimming at V came to 5 bases and at J to 0 bases, leaving 4 bases not matched to a gene. The CDR3 coding sequence is TGTGCCAGCAGTCAACAGGGGGCGGCTAACTATGGCTACACCTTC. It is translated as CASSQQGAANYGYTF.

CDR3 sequence reads: CASSLVGGENNSPLHF. The DNA of the CDR3 is TGTGCCAGCAGCTTAGTCGGAGGGGAGAATAATTCACCCCTCCACTTT. The gene calls are TRBV7-8 and TRBJ1-6, with a tentative D call TRBD1 (5 bases). The V and J ends lost 1 base and 5 bases respectively, with 12 bases between them. This CDR3 spans 16 amino acids. Germline V gives CDR1 SGHVS, CDR2 FQNEAQ. Full variable domain (remainder filled in from reference TRBV7-8 and TRBJ1-6): GAGVSQSPRYKVAKRGQDVALRCDPISGHVSLFWYQQALGQGPEFLTYFQNEAQLDKSGLPSDRFFAERPEGSVSTLKIQRTQQEDSAVYLCASSLVGGENNSPLHFGNGTRLTVT.

The chain links TRBV7-2 to TRBJ2-6; no reliable D call. The CDR3 totals 14 residues. Trimming took 5 bases from V and 8 from J, leaving 13 bases between them. CDR1 and CDR2 from the germline V gene are SGHTA and FQGNSA. The CDR3 loop is CASSPSSRSNVLTF. In DNA, the CDR3 is TGTGCCAGCAGCCCAAGTTCTAGATCCAACGTCCTGACTTTC.

This rearrangement joins TRBV18 to TRBJ1-5, with 7 bases aligning to TRBD1. This CDR3 is 14 amino acids long. Losses at the gene ends were 3 bases for V and 6 bases for J; bases not matched to a gene: 5. The germline gives CDR1 KGHSH, CDR2 LQKENI. CDR3 in amino acids: CASSPQRDSQPQHF. In DNA, the CDR3 is TGTGCCAGCTCACCGCAACGGGACAGTCAGCCCCAGCATTTT.

V is TRBV20-1 and J is TRBJ2-2, with a weak D call TRBD1 (6 bases). The germline V gene has CDR1 DFQATT and CDR2 SNEGSKA (reference sequence). Trimming left V 5 bases short and J 0 bases short, with 16 bases between. The CDR3 extends over 16 amino acids. The CDR3, as DNA: TGCAGTGCTCGTGCGTCGAGGACAGCGAACACCGGGGAGCTGTTTTTT. Amino acids: CSARASRTANTGELFF.

The chain uses TRBV9 and TRBJ1-1; no reliable D call. The V gene lost 0 bases and the J gene lost 8 bases, with 11 bases spanning the gap. Germline CDR1 reads SGDLS; CDR2 reads YYNGEE. CDR3 length equals 13 residues. The CDR3 reads CASSVDGRVEAFF. The CDR3 DNA reads as TGTGCCAGCAGCGTAGATGGAAGGGTAGAAGCTTTCTTT.

The V call is TRBV7-9, the J call TRBJ1-2, with 7 bases that match TRBD1. Germline V gene lookup returns CDR1 SEHNR and CDR2 FQNEAQ (reference sequence). The CDR3 totals 17 residues. The J segment lost 0 bases and the V segment lost 4 bases, leaving 11 bases of the junction unmatched. As DNA, the CDR3 is TGTGCCAGCAGCTCCCCCGAAGCAGGGGGATCTAACTATGGCTACACCTTC. Translated, it gives CASSSPEAGGSNYGYTF.

The chain combines TRBV6-5 with TRBJ1-2; 7 nucleotides align to TRBD1. V lost 4 bases to trimming and J lost 5 bases; unmatched junction nucleotides: 7. Germline CDR1 and CDR2: MNHEY and SVGAGI. This CDR3 region has 14 residues. CDR3 residues: CASSSTGAMYGYTF. In DNA form, the CDR3 reads TGTGCCAGCAGTTCTACAGGGGCGATGTATGGCTACACCTTC.

J is TRBJ1-1 and V is TRBV28; D gene uncertain. There are 12 residues in the CDR3. Per the germline V gene, CDR1 is MDHEN and CDR2 is SYDVKM. Trimming cost V 6 bases and J 0 bases, with 5 bases left between them. CDR3 loop: CASSVLNTEAFF. The CDR3 DNA follows: TGTGCCAGCAGCGTCTTGAACACTGAAGCTTTCTTT.

This chain connects TRBV5-1 to TRBJ2-1; 12 nucleotides line up with TRBD1. Trimming took 6 bases from V and 5 from J; bases not matched to a gene: 6. CDR1 is SGHRS and CDR2 is YFSETQ in the germline V gene. The CDR3 runs to 15 residues. The chain's CDR3 is CASIPGTGGHNEQFF. In DNA form, the CDR3 reads TGCGCCAGCATACCCGGGACAGGGGGCCACAATGAGCAGTTCTTC.

This chain links TRBV28 with TRBJ1-3, with no clear D. The CDR3 length is 14 residues. Trimming shortened V by 4 bases and J by 4 bases, and 11 bases separated the two germline ends. Germline V gives CDR1 MDHEN, CDR2 SYDVKM. CDR3: CASSSSGQGNTIYF. The DNA of the CDR3 is TGTGCCAGCAGTTCTAGCGGCCAAGGAAACACCATATATTTT.

The chain carries TRBV28 and TRBJ1-3; weak D call: TRBD1 (5 bases). CDR3 length: 16 residues. Trimming took 2 bases from V and 4 from J, leaving 15 bases between them. Germline loops: CDR1 MDHEN, CDR2 SYDVKM. CDR3 residues: CASSLLGPSTGNTIYF. The CDR3 bases are TGTGCCAGCAGTTTACTGGGACCGTCGACGGGAAACACCATATATTTT. The full variable domain, rest sourced from reference TRBV28 and TRBJ1-3, is DVKVTQSSRYLVKRTGEKVFLECVQDMDHENMFWYRQDPGLGLRLIYFSYDVKMKEKGDIPEGYSVSREKKERFSLILESASTNQTSMYLCASSLLGPSTGNTIYFGEGSWLTVV.

V usage is TRBV27 and J usage is TRBJ2-3, with no clear D. The V gene's germline CDR1 is MNHEY and CDR2 SMNVEV (reference sequence). This CDR3 spans 15 amino acids. Deletions cut 0 bases from V and 6 bases from J, with 13 bases between. CDR3 region: CASSLSLASRDTQYF. CDR3 nucleotides: TGTGCCAGCAGTTTATCATTGGCTAGTAGGGATACGCAGTATTTT.